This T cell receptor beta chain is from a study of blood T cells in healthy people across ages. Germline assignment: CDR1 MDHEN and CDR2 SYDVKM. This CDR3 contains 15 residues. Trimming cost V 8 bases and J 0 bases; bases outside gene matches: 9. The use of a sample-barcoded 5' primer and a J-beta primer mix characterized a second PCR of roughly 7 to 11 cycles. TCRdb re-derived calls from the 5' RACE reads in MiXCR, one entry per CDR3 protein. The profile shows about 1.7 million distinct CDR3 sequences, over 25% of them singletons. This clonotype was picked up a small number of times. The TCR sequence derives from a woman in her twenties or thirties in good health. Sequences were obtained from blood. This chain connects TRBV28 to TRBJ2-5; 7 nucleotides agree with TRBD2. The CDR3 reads CASRLGGIYQETQYF. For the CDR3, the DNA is TGTGCCAGCCGACTGGGGGGGATATACCAAGAGACCCAGTACTTC.